This TCR beta chain emerged from a study of graft-versus-host responses after intestinal transplantation. Study details: Each patient got anti-thymocyte globulin induction, then tacrolimus and steroids for approximately 3 years.

Germline V gene lookup returns CDR1 MNHNY and CDR2 SVGAGI (reference sequence). V was clipped by 6 bases and J by 5 bases, with 16 bases between them. This CDR3 is 14 amino acids long. Profiling relied on immunoSEQ multiplex PCR, and the TCRdb table lists in-frame clones only, not all of them. The sample consists of about 39,000 clones, over 90% of them appearing once. Study-level points and caveats: Recipient-marrow GvH clones were detected, some having first appeared in ileum or blood. Graft-versus-host to host-versus-graft clonal ratios in allografts were high in patients with graft-donor T cell macrochimerism.

Regarding this clone: The target antigen is unknown.

The receptor's source is a human donor who was the organ donor for an intestinal transplant. Sequencing used unstimulated CD8+ T cells sorted from spleen or lymph node cells, obtained before transplant. The chain joins TRBV6-6 to TRBJ1-2; D might be TRBD1 (6 bases). CDR3 coding DNA: TGTGCCAGCAGCCGCTACAGGGTCCGTTATGGCTACACCTTC. It yields the protein CASSRYRVRYGYTF.